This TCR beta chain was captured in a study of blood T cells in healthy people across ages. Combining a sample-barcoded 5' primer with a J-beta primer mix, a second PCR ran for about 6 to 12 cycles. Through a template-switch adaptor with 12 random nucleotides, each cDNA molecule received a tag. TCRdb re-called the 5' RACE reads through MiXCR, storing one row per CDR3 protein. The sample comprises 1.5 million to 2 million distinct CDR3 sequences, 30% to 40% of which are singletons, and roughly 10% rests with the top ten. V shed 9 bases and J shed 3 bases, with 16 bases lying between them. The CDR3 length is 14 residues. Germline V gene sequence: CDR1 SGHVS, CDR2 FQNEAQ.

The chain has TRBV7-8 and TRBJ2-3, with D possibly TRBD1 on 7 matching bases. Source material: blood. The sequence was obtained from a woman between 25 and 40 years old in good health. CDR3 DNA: TGTGCCAGTAAAGAGGGGGCGGGAACAGATACGCAGTATTTT. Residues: CASKEGAGTDTQYF.